These 7 T cell receptor beta chains came from one sample sequenced in a study of cytomegalovirus exposure and HLA in healthy donors (dated 2017 in TCRdb). Library method: the immunoSEQ multiplex PCR assay. For the multiplex PCR, a mixture combining 60 forward primers for TCR Vbeta segments and 13 reverse primers for TCR Jbeta segments was used. Drawn from immuneACCESS, this table holds only the in-frame rearrangements with V and J called that TCRdb kept. Clones are partly lost; checked studies trace under half to an unresolved V gene and leave the rest unexplained. The sample profile shows about 67,000 clones; around 63% of them were found once. The biggest ten clones account for more than 2% of the sample. The sample was PBMCs. These TCRs come from a woman aged 25 to 39 in good health and CMV-seronegative.

This clone was detected only a few times. The rearrangement joins TRBV4-1 to TRBJ1-5; D is ambiguous. V lost 1 base and J lost 2, with 15 bases in between. The germline V gene has CDR1 MGHRA and CDR2 YSYEKL. This CDR3 has 17 amino acids. For the CDR3, the DNA is TGCGCCAGCAGCCAAGGGGAGTGGGCGTTGGGCAATCAGCCCCAGCATTTT. Amino acids: CASSQGEWALGNQPQHF.

The CDR3 is CSSTPGTGDTDTQYF. The CDR3 region has the DNA TGCAGCAGCACCCCCGGGACAGGGGACACAGATACGCAGTATTTT. The chain joins TRBV29-1 to TRBJ2-3, with TRBD1 matching over 10 bases. The CDR3 has 15 residues. Germline V lookup: CDR1 SQVTM, CDR2 ANQGSEA. With 8 bases clipped from V and 2 bases from J, the junction kept 10 bases outside the gene matches.

CDR3 residues: CASSEALPPSMEPMFLPYNEQFF. CDR3 nucleotide sequence: TGTGCCAGCAGTGAAGCGCTTCCCCCCTCCATGGAGCCGATGTTCCTCCCCTACAATGAGCAGTTCTTC. This chain joins TRBV2 and TRBJ2-1; no reliable D call. Germline CDR1 and CDR2: SNHLY and FYNNEI. The CDR3 is 23 residues long. Trimming pared 0 bases from V and 2 bases from J, leaving 32 bases between.

This clone was observed a handful of times. The rearrangement links TRBV6-5 to TRBJ2-7; 10 bases align to TRBD1. The CDR3 covers 14 residues. CDR1 and CDR2 from the germline V gene are MNHEY and SVGAGI. V shed 2 bases, J shed 2 bases, and the junction held 0 bases outside the gene matches. CDR3 amino acids: CASSYGTGAYEQYF. CDR3 in DNA: TGTGCCAGCAGTTACGGGACAGGGGCCTACGAGCAGTACTTC.

This sequence joins TRBV10-3 and TRBJ2-1; D perhaps matches TRBD1 (6 bases). Trimming pared 4 bases from V and 7 bases from J, leaving 14 bases between. The CDR3 is 14 amino acids. Germline loops: CDR1 ENHRY, CDR2 SYGVKD. The CDR3 DNA sequence: TGTGCCATCAGTGTCGCAGGGGCGGAGAATGAGCAGTTCTTC. This codes for CAISVAGAENEQFF.

The CDR3 region has the DNA TGTGCCAGCAGCTTAGGTGCGACAGGGGATGGCTACACCTTC. This translates into CASSLGATGDGYTF. The rearrangement links TRBV7-2 to TRBJ1-2; 8 nucleotides line up with TRBD1. V shed 1 base and J 6 bases; nucleotides not matched to a gene: 4. This CDR3 is built from 14 residues. Germline loops: CDR1 SGHTA, CDR2 FQGNSA.

The genes are TRBV4-2 and TRBJ2-4; D might be TRBD2 (7 bases). CDR3 length equals 18 residues. Germline assignment: CDR1 LGHNA and CDR2 YNFKEQ. The ends were cut back, 3 bases at V and 0 bases at J, with 18 bases in the middle. The CDR3 region is CASSHSGRGLRAKNIQYF. CDR3 in DNA: TGTGCCAGCAGCCATTCAGGCAGGGGACTAAGAGCCAAAAACATTCAGTACTTC.